This T cell receptor beta chain was profiled in a study of T cell clones after liver transplantation. The wider study: HCV positivity affected three of eight recipients; the rest lacked autoimmune or viral indications. At least one year of complete immunosuppression withdrawal without enzymes over twice normal defined tolerance. Standard immunosuppression, with no induction, continued until 12-24 months after transplant.

This CDR3 has 16 residues. V was trimmed by 4 bases and J by 0 bases, leaving 10 bases between them. Germline V lookup: CDR1 WNHNN, CDR2 SYGVQD (reference sequence). Turning to this clone: The antigen remains undetermined.

Study-wide findings and caveats: Compared with third party-reactive sequences, donor-reactive ones declined more, independent of withdrawal success.

Sequencing was performed with immunoSEQ multiplex PCR; in TCRdb, only in-frame clones are kept and a portion is missing. The data hold 15,000 to 20,000 clones, with 65% to 85% observed a single time. This chain joins TRBV10-1 and TRBJ2-6, with D hard to call. Specimen: CD8+ T cells from blood, collected roughly 48 months after liver transplant. The origin of this receptor is a human patient who received a liver transplant. The graft donor may have given rise to some T cells. For the CDR3, the DNA is TGCGCCAGCAGTGTTGACGGATGCTCTGGGGCCAACGTCCTGACTTTC. Translated, it gives CASSVDGCSGANVLTF.